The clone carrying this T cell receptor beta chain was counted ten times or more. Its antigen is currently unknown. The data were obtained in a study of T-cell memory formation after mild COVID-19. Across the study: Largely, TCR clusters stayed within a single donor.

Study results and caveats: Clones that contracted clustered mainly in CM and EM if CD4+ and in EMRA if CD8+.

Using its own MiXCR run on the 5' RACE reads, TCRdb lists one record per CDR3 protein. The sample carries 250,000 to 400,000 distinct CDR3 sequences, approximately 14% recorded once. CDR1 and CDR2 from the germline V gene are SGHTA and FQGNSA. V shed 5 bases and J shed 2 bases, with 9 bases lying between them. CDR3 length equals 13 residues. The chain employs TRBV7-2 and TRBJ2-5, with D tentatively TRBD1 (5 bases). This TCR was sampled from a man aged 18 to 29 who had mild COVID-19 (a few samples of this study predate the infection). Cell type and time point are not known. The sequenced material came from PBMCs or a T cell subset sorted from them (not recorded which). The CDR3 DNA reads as TGTGCCAGCAGCCCCCGACAGCAAGAGACCCAGTACTTC. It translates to CASSPRQQETQYF.